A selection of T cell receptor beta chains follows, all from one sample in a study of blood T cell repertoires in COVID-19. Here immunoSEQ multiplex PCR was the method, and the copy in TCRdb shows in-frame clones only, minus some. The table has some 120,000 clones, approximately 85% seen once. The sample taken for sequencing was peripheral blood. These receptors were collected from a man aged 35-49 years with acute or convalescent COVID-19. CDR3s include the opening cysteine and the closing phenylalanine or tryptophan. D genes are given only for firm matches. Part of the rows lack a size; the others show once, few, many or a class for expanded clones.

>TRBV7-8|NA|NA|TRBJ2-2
CASSLGTPNTGELFF
TGTGCCAGCAGCTTAGGGACTCCTAACACCGGGGAGCTGTTTTTT
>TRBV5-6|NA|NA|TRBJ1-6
CASSFMGGNSPLHF
TGTGCCAGCAGCTTTATGGGGGGAAATTCACCCCTCCACTTT
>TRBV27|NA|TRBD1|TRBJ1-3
CASSSDRAGGNTIYF
TGTGCCAGCAGTTCGGACAGGGCTGGGGGAAACACCATATATTTT
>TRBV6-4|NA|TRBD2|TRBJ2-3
CASNPTGTSGSPSTDTQYF
TGTGCCAGCAATCCGACCGGGACTAGCGGGAGCCCAAGCACAGATACGCAGTATTTT
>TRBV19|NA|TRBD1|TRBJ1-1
CASRTQGVQRNTEAFF
TGTGCCAGTCGTACGCAGGGGGTTCAGCGGAACACTGAAGCTTTCTTT
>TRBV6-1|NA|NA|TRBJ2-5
CASSGSLVGGGKETQYF
TGTGCCAGCAGTGGGAGTTTAGTAGGAGGGGGCAAAGAGACCCAGTACTTC
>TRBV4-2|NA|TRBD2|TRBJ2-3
CASSQVGAGGFTDTQYF
TGTGCCAGCAGCCAAGTGGGAGCGGGGGGGTTCACAGATACGCAGTATTTT
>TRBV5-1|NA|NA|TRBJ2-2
CASSPRGVASAGELFF
TGCGCCAGCAGCCCTCGAGGGGTGGCTAGCGCCGGGGAGCTGTTTTTT
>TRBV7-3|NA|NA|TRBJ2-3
CASSLIATDTQYF
TGTGCCAGCAGCTTAATAGCGACAGATACGCAGTATTTT
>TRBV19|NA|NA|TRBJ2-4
CASSMELAPTRIQYF
TGTGCCAGTAGTATGGAGCTAGCGCCAACCCGCATTCAGTACTTC
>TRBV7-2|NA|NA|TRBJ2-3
CASSLETPADTQYF
TGTGCCAGCAGCTTAGAGACTCCTGCAGATACGCAGTATTTT
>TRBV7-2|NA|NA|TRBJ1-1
CASSSRGVGTEAFF
TGTGCCAGCAGCTCCAGGGGAGTAGGGACTGAAGCTTTCTTT
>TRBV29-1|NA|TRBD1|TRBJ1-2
CSVAGQGASGYTF
TGCAGCGTCGCTGGACAGGGGGCGAGCGGCTACACCTTC
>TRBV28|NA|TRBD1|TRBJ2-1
CASSTGGWSYNEQFF
TGTGCCAGCAGTACAGGGGGGTGGTCCTACAATGAGCAGTTCTTC
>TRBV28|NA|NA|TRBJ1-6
CASSLWAGIYNSPLHF
TGTGCCAGCAGTTTATGGGCAGGGATCTATAATTCACCCCTCCACTTT
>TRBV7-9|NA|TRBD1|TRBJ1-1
CASSLRQGANTEAFF
TGTGCCAGCAGCTTACGACAGGGGGCCAACACTGAAGCTTTCTTT
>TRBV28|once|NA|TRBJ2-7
CASSSPGVWYEQYF
TGTGCCAGCAGTTCCCCCGGTGTTTGGTACGAGCAGTACTTC
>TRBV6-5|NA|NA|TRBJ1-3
CASSQGNGNTIYF
TGTGCCAGCAGCCAGGGGAATGGAAACACCATATATTTT
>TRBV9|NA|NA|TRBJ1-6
CASSPGGGVYSPLHF
TGTGCCAGCAGCCCCGGGGGGGGCGTTTATTCACCCCTCCACTTT
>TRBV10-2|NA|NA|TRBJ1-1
CASKMGGVGTEAFF
TGCGCCAGCAAGATGGGGGGTGTCGGCACTGAAGCTTTCTTT
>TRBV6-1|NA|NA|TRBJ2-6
CASSETPGRTGANVLTF
TGTGCCAGCAGTGAAACCCCAGGGAGGACTGGGGCCAACGTCCTGACTTTC
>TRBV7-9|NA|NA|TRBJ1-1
CASSLARVGEAFF
TGTGCCAGCAGCTTAGCTCGGGTAGGTGAAGCTTTCTTT
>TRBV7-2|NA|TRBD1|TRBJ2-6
CASSHGQGPGANVLTF
TGTGCCAGCAGCCATGGACAGGGCCCTGGGGCCAACGTCCTGACTTTC
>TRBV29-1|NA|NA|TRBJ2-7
CSVRMGYEQYF
TGCAGCGTGAGGATGGGCTACGAGCAGTACTTC
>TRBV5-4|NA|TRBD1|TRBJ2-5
CASSWDRGETQYF
TGTGCCAGCAGCTGGGACAGGGGGGAGACCCAGTACTTC
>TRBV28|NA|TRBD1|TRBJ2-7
CASRDRAYLKQYF
TGTGCCAGCCGGGACAGGGCTTACTTAAAGCAGTACTTC
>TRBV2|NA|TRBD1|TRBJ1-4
CASTWTGVGEKLFF
TGTGCCAGCACCTGGACAGGGGTAGGGGAAAAACTGTTTTTT
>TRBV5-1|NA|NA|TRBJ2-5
CASSFGMETQYF
TGCGCCAGCAGCTTTGGCATGGAGACCCAGTACTTC
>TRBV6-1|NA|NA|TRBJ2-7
CASSEQGLNEQYF
TGTGCCAGCAGTGAACAGGGCTTGAACGAGCAGTACTTC
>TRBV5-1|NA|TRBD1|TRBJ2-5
CASRPGTAQETQYF
TGCGCCAGCAGGCCTGGGACAGCCCAAGAGACCCAGTACTTC
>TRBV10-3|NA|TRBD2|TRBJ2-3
CAISPGGALYF
TGTGCCATCAGCCCCGGGGGGGCCCTGTATTTT
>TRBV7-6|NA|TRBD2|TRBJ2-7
CASSLGAGSSGMSYEQYF
TGTGCCAGCAGCTTAGGGGCCGGATCTAGCGGGATGTCCTACGAGCAGTACTTC
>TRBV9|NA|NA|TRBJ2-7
CASSVGPAATGEQYF
TGTGCCAGCAGCGTAGGTCCAGCGGCGACGGGGGAGCAGTACTTC
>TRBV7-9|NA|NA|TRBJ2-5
CASSLALGAAAQETQYF
TGTGCCAGCAGCTTAGCGCTTGGTGCGGCGGCCCAAGAGACCCAGTACTTC
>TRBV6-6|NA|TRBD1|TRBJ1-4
CASSKIGTGNEKLFF
TGTGCCAGCAGTAAAATCGGGACAGGGAATGAAAAACTGTTTTTT
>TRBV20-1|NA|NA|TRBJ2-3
CSASSFGRAPGQYF
TGCAGTGCTAGTTCTTTTGGGCGGGCCCCCGGGCAGTATTTT
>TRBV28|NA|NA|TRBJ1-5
CASSLTGFNQPQHF
TGTGCCAGCAGTTTAACAGGGTTCAATCAGCCCCAGCATTTT
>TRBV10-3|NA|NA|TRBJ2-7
CAISESRGEQYF
TGTGCCATCAGTGAAAGCAGGGGCGAGCAGTACTTC
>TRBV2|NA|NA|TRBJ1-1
CASSEDGRGTSTEAFF
TGTGCCAGCAGTGAAGACGGCAGGGGCACGAGCACTGAAGCTTTCTTT
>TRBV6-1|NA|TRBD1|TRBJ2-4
CASSEDRVVDIQYF
TGTGCCAGCAGTGAGGACAGGGTGGTGGACATTCAGTACTTC
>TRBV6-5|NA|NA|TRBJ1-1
CASSYLPGMNTEAFF
TGTGCCAGCAGTTACCTACCGGGGATGAACACTGAAGCTTTCTTT
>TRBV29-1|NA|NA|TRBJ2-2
CSVLQRRTGELFF
TGCAGCGTCCTACAGCGGAGAACCGGGGAGCTGTTTTTT
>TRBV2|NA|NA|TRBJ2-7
CASSGGFYWAGGSYEQYF
TGTGCCAGCAGTGGTGGCTTTTATTGGGCAGGAGGATCCTACGAGCAGTACTTC
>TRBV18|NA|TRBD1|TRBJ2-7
CASSSGTGYEQYF
TGTGCCAGCTCTTCCGGGACAGGCTACGAGCAGTACTTC
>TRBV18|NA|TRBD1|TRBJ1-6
CASSPTGGASPLHF
TGTGCCAGCTCACCGACAGGGGGGGCCTCACCCCTCCACTTT
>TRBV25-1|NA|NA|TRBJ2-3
CASSESVLERRGKYF
TGTGCCAGCAGTGAATCCGTTTTGGAGCGGAGAGGGAAGTATTTT
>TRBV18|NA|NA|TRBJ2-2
CASSPPDRQRTGELFF
TGTGCCAGCTCACCACCTGACAGGCAACGAACCGGGGAGCTGTTTTTT
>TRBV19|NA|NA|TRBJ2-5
CASSTDRRETQYF
TGTGCCAGTAGTACCGACAGGAGGGAGACCCAGTACTTC
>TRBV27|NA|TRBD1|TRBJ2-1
CASNRQGSNEQFF
TGTGCCAGCAACCGACAGGGCTCGAATGAGCAGTTCTTC
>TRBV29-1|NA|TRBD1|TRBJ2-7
CSVPGTGTSYEQYF
TGCAGCGTGCCCGGGACAGGGACATCCTACGAGCAGTACTTC
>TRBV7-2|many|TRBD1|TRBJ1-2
CASSSRQGYGYTF
TGTGCCAGCAGCTCCCGACAGGGCTATGGCTACACCTTC
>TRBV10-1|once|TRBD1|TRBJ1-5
CASTGTGNQPQHF
TGCGCCAGCACTGGGACAGGGAATCAGCCCCAGCATTTT
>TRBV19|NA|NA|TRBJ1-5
CASIEHHPNQPQHF
TGTGCCAGTATCGAACACCATCCCAATCAGCCCCAGCATTTT
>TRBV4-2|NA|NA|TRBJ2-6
CASSQAQAYSGANVLTF
TGTGCCAGCAGCCAAGCTCAGGCCTACTCTGGGGCCAACGTCCTGACTTTC